The clone carrying this T cell receptor beta chain was picked up one time. The antigen remains undetermined. Trimming pared 2 bases from V and 0 bases from J, leaving 14 bases between. The CDR3 sequence is 17 residues long. Per germline, CDR1 SGHTA and CDR2 FQGNSA. This specimen comes from a study of cytomegalovirus exposure and HLA in healthy donors. The PCR employed 60 Vbeta primers together with 13 Jbeta primers. The repertoire was sequenced with immunoSEQ multiplex PCR; TCRdb's copy has only in-frame clones and lacks some. The sample holds about 110,000 clones, around three quarters seen once. Findings of the study overall: Per published accounts, TCR beta sequences correctly predicted the HLA-A and HLA-B alleles of most subjects. Most TCR sequences were uncommon, yet certain public TCRs appeared in many donors. Earlier analysis yielded a pattern in which most TCR beta V segments were productive about 90% or about 30% of the time. There were some 150 TCR beta chains listed as cytomegalovirus-associated.

This sequence joins TRBV7-2 and TRBJ1-3, with a weak D call TRBD1 (5 bases). The TCR sequence derives from a woman between 50 and 59 years old in good health and CMV-seropositive. What was sequenced was PBMCs. This CDR3 reads CASSLPGAGGSGNTIYF. The CDR3 region has the DNA TGTGCCAGCAGCTTACCGGGAGCGGGGGGCTCTGGAAACACCATATATTTT.